The present TCR beta chain was sequenced within a study of blood T cell repertoires in COVID-19. As for the study in general: Whether acute or convalescent, the COVID-19 samples came from the United States, Italy and Spain. In each case, the material was cDNA or gDNA derived from T cells, B-cell-depleted T cells, or PBMCs.

Study processing details: Nucleated cell number was recorded as an estimate derived from reference gene primer amplification. Repertoires were generated with immunoSEQ multiplex PCR, while TCRdb's copy carries only in-frame clones and drops some. V and J calls and clone size are those listed in that table; D and trimming were worked out from the DNA. The sample lists 150,000 to 200,000 clones, about 93% occurring once. One Seattle source followed patients from active infection through their disease course. The J segment lost 8 bases and the V segment lost 4 bases, leaving 11 bases of the junction unmatched. CDR3 length equals 15 residues. CDR1 is SGHRS, CDR2 YFSETQ, per germline.

The sequenced material came from peripheral blood. The TCR comes from a man under 40 with COVID-19, enrolled during active disease. The chain carries TRBV5-1 and TRBJ2-2; 7 bases match TRBD1. The CDR3 sequence is CASSPGDRAGGELFF. DNA for the CDR3: TGCGCCAGCAGCCCCGGAGACAGGGCAGGGGGGGAGCTGTTTTTT.